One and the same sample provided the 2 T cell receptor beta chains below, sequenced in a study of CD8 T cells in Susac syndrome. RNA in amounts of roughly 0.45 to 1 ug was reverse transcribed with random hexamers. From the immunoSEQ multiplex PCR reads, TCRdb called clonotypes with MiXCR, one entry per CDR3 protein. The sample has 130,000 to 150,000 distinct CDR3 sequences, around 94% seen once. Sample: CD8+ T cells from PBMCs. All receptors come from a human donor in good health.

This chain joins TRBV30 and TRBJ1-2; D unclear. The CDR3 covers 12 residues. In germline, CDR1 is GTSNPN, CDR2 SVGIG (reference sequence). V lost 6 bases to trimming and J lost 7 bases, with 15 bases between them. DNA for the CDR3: TGTGCCTGTCTCCAGTCGCAGTTTGGCTACACCTTC. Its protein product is CACLQSQFGYTF.

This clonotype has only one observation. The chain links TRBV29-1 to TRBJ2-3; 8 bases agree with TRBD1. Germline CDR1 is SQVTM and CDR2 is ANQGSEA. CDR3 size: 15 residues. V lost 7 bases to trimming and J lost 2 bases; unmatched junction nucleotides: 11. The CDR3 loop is CSGRTGTGPTDTQYF. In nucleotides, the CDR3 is TGCAGCGGAAGGACAGGGACAGGCCCCACAGATACGCAGTATTTT.